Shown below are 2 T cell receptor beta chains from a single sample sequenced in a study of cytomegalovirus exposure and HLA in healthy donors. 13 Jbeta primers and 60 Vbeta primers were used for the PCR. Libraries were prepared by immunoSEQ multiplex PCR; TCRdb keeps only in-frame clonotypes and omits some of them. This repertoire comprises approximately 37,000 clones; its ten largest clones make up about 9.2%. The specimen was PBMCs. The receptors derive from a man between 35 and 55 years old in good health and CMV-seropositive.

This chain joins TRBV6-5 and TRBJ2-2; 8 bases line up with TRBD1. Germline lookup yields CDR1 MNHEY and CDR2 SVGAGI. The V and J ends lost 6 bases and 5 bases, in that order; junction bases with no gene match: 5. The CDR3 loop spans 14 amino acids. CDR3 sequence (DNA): TGTGCCAGCAGCAAGACAGGGGTGACCGGGGAGCTGTTTTTT. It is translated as CASSKTGVTGELFF.

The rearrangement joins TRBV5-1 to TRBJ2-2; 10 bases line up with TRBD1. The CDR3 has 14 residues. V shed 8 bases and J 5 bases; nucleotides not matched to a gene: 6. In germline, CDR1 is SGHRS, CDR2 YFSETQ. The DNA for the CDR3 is TGCGCCAGGGCCGGGACAGGGGAAACCGGGGAGCTGTTTTTT. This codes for CARAGTGETGELFF. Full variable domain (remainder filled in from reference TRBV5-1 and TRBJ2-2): KAGVTQTPRYLIKTRGQQVTLSCSPISGHRSVSWYQQTPGQGLQFLFEYFSETQRNKGNFPGRFSGRQFSNSRSEMNVSTLELGDSALYLCARAGTGETGELFFGEGSRLTVL.